Below, one T cell receptor beta chain is given with its context. Its antigen is not identified. Sequencing used immunoSEQ multiplex PCR; TCRdb keeps in-frame clones, though not all of them. The sample carries under 150,000 clones, just over 85% recorded once. V was pared by 4 bases and J by 0 bases, with 8 bases of the junction left unmatched. CDR1 and CDR2 (germline): SGHTA, FQGNSA. CDR3 length: 16 amino acids. This entry comes from a study of T cell responses to AZD1222 COVID-19 vaccine. The overall study: Combined were second doses at about 4 or about 12 weeks.

General study results and limits: Mostly white British, mostly female donors; authors suggested clonal diversity may be underestimated. After two AZD1222 doses, spike-specific TCR breadth and depth rose versus day 0.

The input for sequencing was peripheral blood, taken on day 0 of AZD1222 vaccination. This receptor was taken from an adult in good health. The chain joins TRBV7-2 to TRBJ1-2, with 7 bases identical to TRBD1. As DNA, the CDR3 is TGTGCCAGCAGCTCCGACAGGGCCGTAGCTAACTATGGCTACACCTTC. The encoded protein is CASSSDRAVANYGYTF.